This T cell receptor (beta chain) emerged from a study of technical replicates of blood from a handful of donors. Germline V gene data show CDR1 as PRHDT and CDR2 as FYEKMQ (reference sequence). V shed 6 bases and J shed 4 bases, with 13 bases lying between them. The CDR3 runs to 13 residues. The table came from immunoSEQ multiplex PCR; TCRdb's copy has only in-frame clones and leaves some out. Of approximately 79,000 clones listed, about 97% were seen once; the top ten hold almost 0.3%. This clone was detected once. The V call is TRBV13, the J call TRBJ2-7; TRBD2 might be the D (5 bases). What was sequenced was T cells isolated from PBMCs. This clonotype originated in a human donor in good health. For the CDR3, the DNA is TGTGCCAGCAGAGAAGCCCCGGGGTACGAGCAGTACTTC. Translated, it gives CASREAPGYEQYF.